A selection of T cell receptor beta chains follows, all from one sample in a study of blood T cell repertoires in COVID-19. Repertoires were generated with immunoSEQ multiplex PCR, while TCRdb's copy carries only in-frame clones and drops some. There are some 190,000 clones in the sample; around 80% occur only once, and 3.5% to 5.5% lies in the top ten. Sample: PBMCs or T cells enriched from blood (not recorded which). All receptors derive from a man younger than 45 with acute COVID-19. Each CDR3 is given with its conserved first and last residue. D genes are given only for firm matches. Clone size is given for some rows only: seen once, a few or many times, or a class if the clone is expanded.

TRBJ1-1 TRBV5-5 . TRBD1 CASSLVTGGRAFF TGTGCCAGCAGCTTGGTGACAGGGGGGCGAGCTTTCTTT
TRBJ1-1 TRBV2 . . CATWEPSGTEAFF TGTGCCACCTGGGAGCCGAGCGGCACTGAAGCTTTCTTT
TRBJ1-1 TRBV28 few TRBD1 CASSPTGAPMNTEAFF TGTGCCAGCAGCCCGACAGGGGCCCCCATGAACACTGAAGCTTTCTTT
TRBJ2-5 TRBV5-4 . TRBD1 CASPFRLRGRRETQYF TGTGCCAGCCCCTTTCGCCTCAGGGGGCGACGAGAGACCCAGTACTTC
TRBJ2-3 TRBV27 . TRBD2 CASTLAGYPDTQYF TGTGCCAGCACCCTAGCGGGGTATCCAGATACGCAGTATTTT
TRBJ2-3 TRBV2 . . CASNTKLDTQYF TGTGCCAGCAATACAAAGTTAGATACGCAGTATTTT
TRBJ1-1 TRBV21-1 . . CASSKGGKGLNTEAFF TGTGCCAGCAGCAAAGGAGGTAAGGGGCTGAACACTGAAGCTTTCTTT
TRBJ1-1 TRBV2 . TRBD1 CASSRQGTGTEAFF TGTGCCAGCAGCCGACAGGGTACTGGCACTGAAGCTTTCTTT
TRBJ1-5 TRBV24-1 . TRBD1 CATSAGTDYSNQPQHF TGTGCCACCAGTGCCGGGACAGATTATAGCAATCAGCCCCAGCATTTT
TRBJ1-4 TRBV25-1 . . CASSAPNEKLFF TGTGCCAGCAGCGCCCCTAACGAAAAACTGTTTTTT
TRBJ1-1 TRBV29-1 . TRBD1 CSVDGGTGGAFF TGCAGCGTTGACGGTGGGACAGGTGGGGCTTTCTTT
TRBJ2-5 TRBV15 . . CATSRRLGETQYF TGTGCCACCAGCAGGAGACTAGGGGAGACCCAGTACTTC
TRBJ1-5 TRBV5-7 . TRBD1 CASSFDRGQPQHF TGTGCCAGCAGCTTCGACAGGGGTCAGCCCCAGCATTTT
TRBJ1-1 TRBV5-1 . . CASSLGREEAFF TGCGCCAGCAGCTTGGGGCGGGAAGAAGCTTTCTTT
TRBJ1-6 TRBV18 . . CASSPRTVGSPLHF TGTGCCAGCTCACCTAGGACAGTCGGATCACCCCTCCACTTT
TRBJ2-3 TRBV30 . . CAWSEELTDTQYF TGTGCCTGGAGTGAGGAGCTCACAGATACGCAGTATTTT
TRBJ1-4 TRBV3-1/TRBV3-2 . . CASSLAGGVGNEKLFF TGTGCCAGCAGCCTCGCGGGAGGGGTGGGTAATGAAAAACTGTTTTTT
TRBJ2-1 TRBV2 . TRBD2 CASSDAGGAEQFF TGTGCCAGCAGTGATGCGGGGGGGGCTGAGCAGTTCTTC
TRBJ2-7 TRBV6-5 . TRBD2 CASTSGGVSYEQYF TGTGCCAGCACCAGCGGGGGCGTCTCCTACGAGCAGTACTTC
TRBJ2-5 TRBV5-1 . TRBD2 CASSYGLAGGPQETQYF TGCGCCAGCAGCTACGGACTAGCGGGGGGGCCGCAAGAGACCCAGTACTTC
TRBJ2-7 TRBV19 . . CASSIRAGGYEQYF TGTGCCAGTAGTATACGGGCTGGAGGTTACGAGCAGTACTTC
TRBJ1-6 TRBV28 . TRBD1 CASSLQQGANSPLHF TGTGCCAGCAGTTTACAACAGGGGGCTAATTCACCCCTCCACTTT
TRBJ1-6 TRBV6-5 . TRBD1 CASTGQENSPLHF TGTGCCAGCACCGGACAGGAGAATTCACCCCTCCACTTT
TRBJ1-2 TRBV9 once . CASSRGRRGEENGYTF TGTGCCAGCAGCCGGGGTAGGCGGGGAGAGGAGAATGGCTACACCTTC
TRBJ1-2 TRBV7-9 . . CASSLRSETEYTF TGTGCCAGCAGCTTAAGATCGGAGACAGAGTACACCTTC
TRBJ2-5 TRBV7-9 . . CASSPQGGETQYF TGTGCCAGCAGCCCCCAGGGAGGAGAGACCCAGTACTTC
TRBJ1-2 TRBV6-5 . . CASSWGGDYGYTF TGTGCCAGCAGTTGGGGAGGTGACTATGGCTACACCTTC
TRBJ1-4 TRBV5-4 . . CASRPGSATNEKLFF TGTGCCAGCAGGCCCGGGTCTGCAACTAATGAAAAACTGTTTTTT